This T cell receptor (beta chain) came from a study of T-cell reconstitution after alpha-beta-depleted transplantation in children. Unique molecular identifiers were used to barcode this TCRbeta library. Using its own MiXCR run on the PCR reads, TCRdb lists one record per CDR3 protein. The profile shows hundreds of thousands of distinct CDR3 sequences, around 13% of them singletons. The source of this sequence is a girl aged 2 to 10 with congenital amegakaryocytic thrombocytopenia, due to receive a stem cell transplant. The source material was PBMCs, sampled before TCRalphabeta/CD19-depleted stem cell transplant.

The CDR3 protein is CATSSPGTAGNTIYF. CDR3 nucleotides: TGTGCCACCAGCAGTCCCGGGACTGCTGGAAACACCATATATTTT. This chain links TRBV15 with TRBJ1-3, with D tentatively TRBD1 (5 bases). Germline V gene data show CDR1 as LNHNV and CDR2 as YYDKDF (reference sequence). The V and J ends lost 3 bases and 2 bases respectively, with 11 bases between them. The CDR3 is 15 residues long.